The 17 T cell receptor beta chains in this list originate from one sample, sequenced in a study of T cell repertoires in MIS-A myocarditis. TCRdb keeps only in-frame clones here, not all; method: immunoSEQ multiplex PCR. The sample yields approximately 7,200 clones, just under 80% seen once. Sequencing was carried out using right inferior lung lobe tissue obtained at autopsy. The receptor source for this set is a man in his late teens or twenties with fulminant myocarditis from multisystem inflammatory syndrome in adults (MIS-A) after COVID-19.

This chain links TRBV5-6 with TRBJ2-7; no reliable D call. The V end was cut by 0 bases, the J end by 7 bases, with 23 bases between. Germline CDR1 reads SGHDT; CDR2 reads YYEEEE. The CDR3 contains 17 residues. The CDR3 sequence is CASSLGFGVGRGVEQYF. DNA for the CDR3: TGTGCCAGCAGCTTGGGATTCGGCGTCGGCCGAGGTGTGGAGCAGTACTTC.

This chain joins TRBV27 and TRBJ1-5; no reliable D call. The V and J ends lost 5 bases and 4 bases respectively, with 9 bases between them. Germline lookup yields CDR1 MNHEY and CDR2 SMNVEV (reference sequence). CDR3 length: 13 residues. The CDR3 sequence: CASSRRENQPQHF. CDR3 DNA: TGTGCCAGCAGTCGTCGGGAAAATCAGCCCCAGCATTTT.

The J gene is TRBJ1-1, the V gene TRBV5-1; 10 bases match TRBD1. CDR1 is SGHRS, CDR2 YFSETQ, per germline. V dropped 2 bases and J dropped 8; count of bases not matched to a gene: 3. There are 13 residues in the CDR3. The CDR3 here is CASSFLTGGEAFF. The CDR3 region has the DNA TGCGCCAGCAGCTTCCTGACAGGGGGCGAAGCTTTCTTT. The variable domain in full, with the rest retrieved from reference TRBV5-1 and TRBJ1-1, is KAGVTQTPRYLIKTRGQQVTLSCSPISGHRSVSWYQQTPGQGLQFLFEYFSETQRNKGNFPGRFSGRQFSNSRSEMNVSTLELGDSALYLCASSFLTGGEAFFGQGTRLTVV.

The rearrangement joins TRBV18 to TRBJ2-1; D perhaps matches TRBD1 (6 bases). Germline assignment: CDR1 KGHSH and CDR2 LQKENI. The CDR3 has 15 amino acids. Trimming took 4 bases from V and 0 from J, leaving 10 bases between them. For the CDR3, the DNA is TGTGCCAGCTCACGGACAGAGGTCTCCTACAATGAGCAGTTCTTC. The encoded protein is CASSRTEVSYNEQFF. The entire variable domain, with the rest obtained from reference TRBV18 and TRBJ2-1, is as follows: NAGVMQNPRHLVRRRGQEARLRCSPMKGHSHVYWYRQLPEEGLKFMVYLQKENIIDESGMPKERFSAEFPKEGPSILRIQQVVRGDSAAYFCASSRTEVSYNEQFFGPGTRLTVL.

The V gene is TRBV9, the J gene TRBJ1-1; no definite D call. This CDR3 comprises 15 residues. V lost 4 bases to trimming and J lost 1 base, with 14 bases between them. The germline gives CDR1 SGDLS, CDR2 YYNGEE. Written as DNA, the CDR3 is TGTGCCAGCAGCAAAAGAGTTCAAGGGAACACTGAAGCTTTCTTT. It specifies CASSKRVQGNTEAFF. The entire variable domain, with the rest obtained from reference TRBV9 and TRBJ1-1, is as follows: DSGVTQTPKHLITATGQRVTLRCSPRSGDLSVYWYQQSLDQGLQFLIQYYNGEERAKGNILERFSAQQFPDLHSELNLSSLELGDSALYFCASSKRVQGNTEAFFGQGTRLTVV.

The rearrangement uses TRBV6-5 and TRBJ2-2; D is possibly TRBD2 (5 bases). Germline V gives CDR1 MNHEY, CDR2 SVGAGI. With 7 bases removed from V and 3 bases from J, the gap between germline ends came to 12 bases. The length of the CDR3 is 14 residues. CDR3 nucleotides: TGTGCCAGCACCGGGTTACTAGACACCGGGGAGCTGTTTTTT. Its translation is CASTGLLDTGELFF.

This clone turned up a few times. V is TRBV2 and J is TRBJ1-6; tentatively, D is TRBD1 (5 bases). The CDR3 loop spans 15 amino acids. Deletions cut 3 bases from V and 7 bases from J, with 13 bases between. Germline V gene sequence: CDR1 SNHLY, CDR2 FYNNEI. CDR3: CASSDWAGQNSPLHF. The CDR3 DNA sequence: TGTGCCAGCAGTGATTGGGCAGGGCAAAATTCACCCCTCCACTTT.

The chain carries TRBV12-3 or TRBV12-4 and TRBJ2-2; D not resolved. The ends were cut back, 6 bases at V and 4 bases at J, with 9 bases in the middle. CDR3 size: 13 residues. CDR3 loop: CASSPTSTGELFF. Here the CDR3 DNA reads TGTGCCAGCAGCCCGACGAGCACCGGGGAGCTGTTTTTT.

The chain uses TRBV7-9 and TRBJ2-1, with D unclear. There are 13 residues in the CDR3. CDR1 is SEHNR, CDR2 FQNEAQ, per germline (reference sequence). The germline V and J ends were trimmed by 5 bases and 4 bases, with 9 bases remaining between them. The CDR3 loop reads CASSAQAYNEQFF. CDR3 DNA sequence: TGTGCCAGCAGCGCCCAGGCTTACAATGAGCAGTTCTTC. The full variable domain, in which reference TRBV7-9 and TRBJ2-1 provide the parts outside the CDR3, is DTGVSQNPRHKITKRGQNVTFRCDPISEHNRLYWYRQTLGQGPEFLTYFQNEAQLEKSRLLSDRFSAERPKGSFSTLEIQRTEQGDSAMYLCASSAQAYNEQFFGPGTRLTVL.

The chain has TRBV12-3 or TRBV12-4 and TRBJ1-1; D gene uncertain. This CDR3 comprises 13 residues. Trimming shortened V by 6 bases and J by 1 base, and 9 bases separated the two germline ends. In DNA form, the CDR3 reads TGTGCCAGCAGACCACCCGAGAACACTGAAGCTTTCTTT. This translates into CASRPPENTEAFF.

The chain has TRBV6-2 or TRBV6-3 and TRBJ2-3, with 10 bases identical to TRBD2. The CDR3 has 14 residues. The germline V gene has CDR1 MNHEY and CDR2 SVGEGT. The junction had 3 bases not matched to a gene; V was cut back by 6 bases and J by 3 bases. The CDR3 nucleotides are TGTGCCAGCAGCCTAGCGGGGGAGACAGATACGCAGTATTTT. It is translated as CASSLAGETDTQYF.

The chain employs TRBV29-1 and TRBJ1-1, with 9 bases that match TRBD1. Germline V gene lookup returns CDR1 SQVTM and CDR2 ANQGSEA. Trimming removed 4 bases from V and 4 bases from J; junction bases left unmatched: 4. The CDR3 is 13 residues long. The DNA for the CDR3 is TGCAGCGTTGTGGTGGGACAGGGCACTGAAGCTTTCTTT. Amino acid sequence: CSVVVGQGTEAFF.

In DNA form, the CDR3 reads TGTGCCAGCAGCACCATAGGAGAGATTAACTATGGCTACACCTTC. Translating gives CASSTIGEINYGYTF. This rearrangement joins TRBV7-9 to TRBJ1-2; D ambiguous. The ends were cut back, 5 bases at V and 1 base at J, with 14 bases in the middle. The CDR3 extends over 15 amino acids. Germline CDR1 and CDR2: SEHNR and FQNEAQ (reference sequence). The full variable domain, its missing parts supplied by reference TRBV7-9 and TRBJ1-2, is DTGVSQNPRHKITKRGQNVTFRCDPISEHNRLYWYRQTLGQGPEFLTYFQNEAQLEKSRLLSDRFSAERPKGSFSTLEIQRTEQGDSAMYLCASSTIGEINYGYTFGSGTRLTVV.

CDR3 protein: CASSPSGATNTGELFF. The CDR3 DNA sequence: TGTGCCAGCAGTCCATCAGGGGCCACGAACACCGGGGAGCTGTTTTTT. This chain connects TRBV5-5 to TRBJ2-2; a possible D gene is TRBD1 (6 bases). The CDR3 is made up of 16 amino acids. V was pared by 5 bases and J by 0 bases, with 14 bases between. Germline V gives CDR1 SGHKS, CDR2 YYEKEE (reference sequence).

This chain uses TRBV4-1 with TRBJ1-1, with D perhaps matching TRBD1 (6 bases). The CDR3 length is 15 residues. Per the germline V gene, CDR1 is MGHRA and CDR2 is YSYEKL. V was clipped by 0 bases and J by 1 base, with 9 bases between them. The CDR3 bases are TGCGCCAGCAGCCAAGATTTGGGGGCGAACACTGAAGCTTTCTTT. It codes for CASSQDLGANTEAFF.

The V gene is TRBV12-3 or TRBV12-4, the J gene TRBJ1-1; no reliable D call. The length of the CDR3 is 13 residues. V lost 7 bases and J 7 bases, leaving 16 bases between the germline ends. The CDR3 region has the DNA TGTGCCAGCAATTCCAATGCAGGACTTGAAGCTTTCTTT. Its protein product is CASNSNAGLEAFF.

The CDR3, as DNA: TGTGCCAGCAGCTTAAGGGCATTCGAACAAGAGACCCAGTACTTC. Translating gives CASSLRAFEQETQYF. This chain links TRBV7-9 with TRBJ2-5; D gene ambiguous. The germline V gene encodes CDR1 SEHNR and CDR2 FQNEAQ (reference sequence). V was pared by 2 bases and J by 2 bases, with 12 bases between. The CDR3 sequence is 15 residues long.